These 27 T cell receptor beta chains came from one sample sequenced in a study of T cell responses to AZD1222 COVID-19 vaccine. Produced via immunoSEQ multiplex PCR; TCRdb's table is partial and in-frame only. The sample carries about 220,000 clones, approximately 94% recorded once. The specimen was peripheral blood, collected on day 0 of MenACWY control vaccination. Receptors were obtained from an adult in good health.

A word on this clone: Germline is not matched at one junction end, which may reflect a read error. The CDR3 sequence: CASSLDPDRGYNSPLHF. Here the CDR3 DNA reads TGTGCCAGCAGCTTAGATCCCGACAGGGGGTATAACTCACCCCTCCACTTT. The chain is built from TRBV13 and TRBJ1-6; TRBD1 matches at 9 bases. CDR1 is PRHDT, CDR2 FYEKMQ, per germline (reference sequence). The CDR3 runs 17 residues.

The V call is TRBV6-6, the J call TRBJ1-6, with no clear D. The CDR3 spans 15 residues. The V end was cut by 0 bases, the J end by 7 bases, with 10 bases between. From germline, CDR1 is MNHNY and CDR2 SVGAGI (reference sequence). DNA for the CDR3: TGTGCCAGCAGTTACTCGGGCAGGTCGAATTCACCCCTCCACTTT. It translates to CASSYSGRSNSPLHF.

The V call is TRBV4-1, the J call TRBJ2-1, with 8 bases matching TRBD2. V lost 4 bases, J lost 4 bases, and 12 bases stayed unmatched. The germline CDR1 and CDR2 sequences are MGHRA and YSYEKL. This CDR3 has 17 amino acids. The DNA of the CDR3 is TGCGCCAGCAGCCGTTATCATCTGGAGCGGGGGTACAATGAGCAGTTCTTC. The encoded protein is CASSRYHLERGYNEQFF.

The gene calls are TRBV7-9 and TRBJ1-4, with 9 bases lining up with TRBD1. Germline CDR1 and CDR2: SEHNR and FQNEAQ (reference sequence). V dropped 0 bases and J dropped 8; count of bases not matched to a gene: 4. The length of the CDR3 is 15 residues. Written as DNA, the CDR3 is TGTGCCAGCAGCTTAGCCGGGACAGGGACGGAAAAACTGTTTTTT. Its translation: CASSLAGTGTEKLFF.

This chain joins TRBV5-5 and TRBJ1-1; the D is unclear. Trimming pared 1 base from V and 1 base from J, leaving 11 bases between. The CDR3 consists of 15 residues. Germline V gives CDR1 SGHKS, CDR2 YYEKEE (reference sequence). The CDR3 DNA is TGTGCCAGCAGCTTGACCGGTGACCGGAACACTGAAGCTTTCTTT. Amino acid sequence: CASSLTGDRNTEAFF.

This clone has just one count. The chain has TRBV4-3 and TRBJ2-3; 11 positions agree with TRBD2. The CDR3 consists of 18 residues. From germline, CDR1 is LGHNA and CDR2 YSLEER. V lost 0 bases and J lost 3; bases outside the gene matches: 8. The CDR3 nucleotides read TGCGCCAGCAGCCAAGACCCTATAGCGGGAGGGAAGACAGATACGCAGTATTTT. The encoded protein is CASSQDPIAGGKTDTQYF.

This clone was seen only once. This chain joins TRBV5-4 and TRBJ1-2, with 8 bases lining up with TRBD1. With 2 bases clipped from V and 4 bases from J, the junction kept 4 bases outside the gene matches. Germline CDR1 reads SGHNT; CDR2 reads YYREEE (reference sequence). CDR3 size: 14 residues. The CDR3 reads CASSFEQGGYGYTF. CDR3 in DNA: TGTGCCAGCAGCTTTGAACAGGGGGGCTATGGCTACACCTTC.

The V gene is TRBV7-2, the J gene TRBJ1-1; 9 bases agree with TRBD1. Germline V CDR1 and CDR2: SGHTA, FQGNSA. CDR3 size: 16 residues. V trimming: 4 bases; J trimming: 3 bases; junction bases outside the gene matches: 9. The CDR3 nucleotides read TGTGCCAGCAGCTCACGCCGGGACAGGGTCGACACTGAAGCTTTCTTT. Residues: CASSSRRDRVDTEAFF.

This chain connects TRBV6-5 to TRBJ1-1, with unresolved D. V was clipped by 8 bases and J by 5 bases, with 15 bases between them. This CDR3 is built from 13 residues. Per germline, CDR1 MNHEY and CDR2 SVGAGI. The CDR3 loop is CASRPDWRTEAFF. In nucleotides, the CDR3 is TGTGCCAGCCGACCCGACTGGAGAACTGAAGCTTTCTTT.

DNA for the CDR3: TGTGCCTGGAGTGTACTAGGGCTAGGGGTCACAGATACGCAGTATTTT. Translated, it gives CAWSVLGLGVTDTQYF. This rearrangement joins TRBV30 to TRBJ2-3, with D perhaps assigned TRBD1 or TRBD2 (5 bases each). Trimming took off 0 bases at V and 2 bases at J, with 15 bases between the two ends. CDR1 is GTSNPN, CDR2 SVGIG, per germline (reference sequence). This CDR3 spans 16 amino acids.

The chain carries TRBV6-5 and TRBJ2-1, with 8 bases fitting TRBD2. J was trimmed by 8 bases and V by 6 bases; bases with no gene match: 12. CDR1 and CDR2 (germline): MNHEY, SVGAGI. This CDR3 comprises 15 residues. CDR3 nucleotide sequence: TGTGCCAGCAGCATCCCAGGGACTAGGGGCCATGAGCAGTTCTTC. Encoded protein: CASSIPGTRGHEQFF.

V is TRBV27 and J is TRBJ1-2; perhaps TRBD1 as D (6 bases). The CDR3 extends over 17 amino acids. V dropped 2 bases and J dropped 7 bases, with 23 bases sitting between them. Germline lookup yields CDR1 MNHEY and CDR2 SMNVEV (reference sequence). CDR3 loop: CASSLGAEQGIISGYTF. The CDR3 DNA reads TGTGCCAGCAGTTTAGGGGCCGAGCAGGGGATAATTTCTGGCTACACCTTC.

As DNA, the CDR3 is TGTGCCTGGAGTCAGGTGAGGGATCTAAAGCAGCCCCAGCATTTT. It encodes CAWSQVRDLKQPQHF. The rearrangement uses TRBV30 and TRBJ1-5; D not certain. The ends were cut back, 2 bases at V and 7 bases at J, with 18 bases in the middle. The CDR3 has 15 amino acids. Germline values: CDR1 GTSNPN, CDR2 SVGIG (reference sequence).

The chain is built from TRBV28 and TRBJ2-7; 7 bases agree with TRBD1. The germline CDR1 and CDR2 sequences are MDHEN and SYDVKM. The length of the CDR3 is 14 residues. V trimming: 0 bases; J trimming: 4 bases; junction bases outside the gene matches: 3. The CDR3 nucleotides are TGTGCCAGCAGTTTATGGGACAGGTTATACGAGCAGTACTTC. It codes for CASSLWDRLYEQYF.

The rearrangement links TRBV5-1 to TRBJ1-6; no clear D gene. Trimming shortened V by 4 bases and J by 14 bases, and 13 bases separated the two germline ends. The CDR3 runs 12 residues. Germline V gene lookup returns CDR1 SGHRS and CDR2 YFSETQ. CDR3 coding DNA: TGCGCCAGCAGCGCGTTCACGGGATCCCTCCACTTT. It yields the protein CASSAFTGSLHF.

V usage is TRBV24-1 and J usage is TRBJ2-1, with unresolved D. From germline, CDR1 is KGHDR and CDR2 SFDVKD. V was trimmed by 5 bases and J by 8 bases, leaving 12 bases between them. The CDR3 spans 13 residues. This CDR3 reads CATSAGSPDEQFF. The DNA for the CDR3 is TGTGCCACCAGTGCGGGCAGCCCCGATGAGCAGTTCTTC.

The gene calls are TRBV9 and TRBJ2-3, with 10 bases aligning to TRBD2. V trimming: 4 bases; J trimming: 0 bases; junction bases outside the gene matches: 2. The CDR3 is 15 amino acids. Germline CDR1 is SGDLS and CDR2 is YYNGEE. The CDR3 sequence is CASSSGLASTDTQYF. In DNA, the CDR3 is TGTGCCAGCAGCTCGGGACTAGCGAGCACAGATACGCAGTATTTT.

The rearrangement uses TRBV7-9 and TRBJ2-1, with D uncertain. CDR3 length: 13 amino acids. V shed 1 base and J shed 4 bases, with 5 bases lying between them. Germline V CDR1 and CDR2: SEHNR, FQNEAQ (reference sequence). The DNA of the CDR3 is TGTGCCAGCAGCTTAGGCGAATACAATGAGCAGTTCTTC. Protein product: CASSLGEYNEQFF.

The chain joins TRBV5-1 to TRBJ2-4; D unresolved. Germline CDR1 is SGHRS and CDR2 is YFSETQ. Trimming cost V 6 bases and J 3 bases, with 10 bases left between them. CDR3 length: 13 residues. The CDR3 reads CASKSPLKNIQYF. The CDR3 DNA is TGCGCCAGCAAGTCCCCTCTCAAAAACATTCAGTACTTC.

J is TRBJ2-1 and V is TRBV4-2, with TRBD2 matching 8 bases. V was pared by 6 bases and J by 5 bases, with 24 bases of the junction left unmatched. CDR3 size: 20 residues. From germline, CDR1 is LGHNA and CDR2 YNFKEQ. The CDR3 loop is CASSKPPGTSTGNKHNEQFF. Written as DNA, the CDR3 is TGTGCCAGCAGTAAACCCCCCGGGACTAGTACAGGAAATAAGCACAATGAGCAGTTCTTC.

The chain is built from TRBV18 and TRBJ1-2; D remains ambiguous. The ends were cut back, 3 bases at V and 7 bases at J, with 9 bases in the middle. The CDR3 contains 12 residues. Germline V gene sequence: CDR1 KGHSH, CDR2 LQKENI. The DNA of the CDR3 is TGTGCCAGCTCACCTTGGGCGGGTGGCTACACCTTC. Translating gives CASSPWAGGYTF.

The chain is built from TRBV19 and TRBJ2-5, with D possibly TRBD1 on 6 matching bases. The V end lost 6 bases, the J end lost 1 base, and 12 bases lay between the germline ends. The CDR3 sequence is 14 residues long. Looked up from germline, CDR1 is LNHDA and CDR2 is SQIVND (reference sequence). The CDR3 coding sequence is TGTGCCAGTAGCCCCAGACAGGTCCAAGAGACCCAGTACTTC. It encodes CASSPRQVQETQYF.

The chain links TRBV5-4 to TRBJ1-2, with D unresolved. The germline CDR1 and CDR2 sequences are SGHNT and YYREEE (reference sequence). This CDR3 contains 12 residues. Trimming took off 5 bases at V and 6 bases at J, with 11 bases between the two ends. DNA for the CDR3: TGTGCCAGCAGTTGGGTCGGAGATGGCTACACCTTC. The encoded protein is CASSWVGDGYTF.

The chain uses TRBV30 and TRBJ2-3; 10 bases are a match to TRBD2. The CDR3 has 15 residues. J gave up 7 bases and V 2 bases, and 9 bases lay outside the gene matches. The V gene's germline CDR1 is GTSNPN and CDR2 SVGIG (reference sequence). CDR3: CAWSQRGGQVNTQYF. CDR3 sequence (DNA): TGTGCCTGGAGTCAGCGGGGGGGCCAGGTAAATACGCAGTATTTT.

This clone was seen a single time. The chain has TRBV4-1 and TRBJ2-2, with D possibly being TRBD2 (5 bases). The CDR3 contains 14 residues. Germline assignment: CDR1 MGHRA and CDR2 YSYEKL. V lost 0 bases and J lost 7, with 9 bases in between. The CDR3 loop is CASSQDSDFGELFF. In DNA, the CDR3 is TGCGCCAGCAGCCAAGATAGCGATTTCGGGGAGCTGTTTTTT.

The chain uses TRBV5-1 and TRBJ2-5; 8 bases align to TRBD2. CDR1 SGHRS and CDR2 YFSETQ come from the germline V gene. V gave up 4 bases and J gave up 3 bases; unmatched junction bases: 2. This CDR3 comprises 13 residues. The CDR3, as DNA: TGCGCCAGCAGCCCGGGACTAGAAGAGACCCAGTACTTC. Translated, it gives CASSPGLEETQYF.

The J gene is TRBJ2-7, the V gene TRBV2, with a weak D call TRBD2 (5 bases). Germline CDR1 SNHLY, CDR2 FYNNEI. The CDR3 extends over 13 amino acids. Between the trimmed V and J ends, which lost 6 bases and 4 bases, there was a span of 13 bases. The CDR3 bases are TGTGCCAGCAGACGGACTGACCTTTACGAGCAGTACTTC. Translating gives CASRRTDLYEQYF.